This T cell receptor (beta chain) was captured by sequencing in a study of immune evolution from preneoplasia to lung adenocarcinoma. The study's findings and limits: Highest clonality occurred in KRAS-mutant, not EGFR-mutant or double wild-type, nodules. From normal lung to invasive adenocarcinoma, top clone frequencies appeared to decrease. Later-stage lesions appeared to have more T cells, more diversity, less clonality.

The germline V and J ends were trimmed by 5 bases and 7 bases, with 11 bases remaining between them. The CDR3 runs 11 residues. Germline V gives CDR1 GTSNPN, CDR2 SVGIG (reference sequence). In regard to this clone: No antigen is known for it.

The assay was immunoSEQ multiplex PCR, and TCRdb's table has in-frame clones only and misses some. The table lists under 2,500 clones, roughly 80% of them singletons. Resections took place in Japan or China from about 2014 to 2018. What was sequenced was FFPE invasive lung adenocarcinoma tissue. The chain uses TRBV30 and TRBJ1-2; D is undetermined. The TCR was taken from a person between 60 and 79 years old with invasive lung adenocarcinoma. The CDR3 spells CAWAGSRGYTF. DNA for the CDR3: TGTGCCTGGGCGGGAAGTCGTGGCTACACCTTC. The variable domain in full, with the rest retrieved from reference TRBV30 and TRBJ1-2, is SQTIHQWPATLVQPVGSPLSLECTVEGTSNPNLYWYRQAAGRGLQLLFYSVGIGQISSEVPQNLSASRPQDRQFILSSKKLLLSDSGFYLCAWAGSRGYTFGSGTRLTVV.